This T cell receptor (beta chain) was sequenced during a study of T cells in Graves' hyperthyroidism and ophthalmopathy. Notes on the study in general: Blood also showed most of the thyroid clonotypes that were expanded above 0.001. By a 13 V-J model, ophthalmopathy was set apart from stable hyperthyroidism.

RNA transcripts were the template for amplifying TCR beta CDR3 regions. With the HTBI primer set, the TCR CDR3 went through a first round of RT-PCR. From the multiplex PCR reads, TCRdb called clonotypes with MiXCR, one entry per CDR3 protein. The repertoire holds around 280,000 distinct CDR3 sequences, with 13% as singletons. CDR1 GTSNPN and CDR2 SVGIG come from the germline V gene (reference sequence). This CDR3 comprises 15 residues. The V gene lost 1 base and the J gene lost 13 bases, with 20 bases spanning the gap. Patients were excluded for uncontrolled infection, other autoimmune disease, pregnancy or lactation. Clinical symptoms, serum thyroxine and TRAb, thyroid ultrasound and orbital computed tomography were used for the diagnoses. This clonotype was recorded only once. What it binds is unknown.

This receptor was obtained from a woman in her 30s with Graves' hyperthyroidism that later progressed to Graves' ophthalmopathy. This chain joins TRBV30 and TRBJ1-6, with TRBD1 as a possible D gene (6 bases). What was sequenced was blood. The DNA for the CDR3 is TGTGCCTGGAGTGCAGGGGCAGCCGAACTATCCCCCCTCCACTTT. It is translated as CAWSAGAAELSPLHF.